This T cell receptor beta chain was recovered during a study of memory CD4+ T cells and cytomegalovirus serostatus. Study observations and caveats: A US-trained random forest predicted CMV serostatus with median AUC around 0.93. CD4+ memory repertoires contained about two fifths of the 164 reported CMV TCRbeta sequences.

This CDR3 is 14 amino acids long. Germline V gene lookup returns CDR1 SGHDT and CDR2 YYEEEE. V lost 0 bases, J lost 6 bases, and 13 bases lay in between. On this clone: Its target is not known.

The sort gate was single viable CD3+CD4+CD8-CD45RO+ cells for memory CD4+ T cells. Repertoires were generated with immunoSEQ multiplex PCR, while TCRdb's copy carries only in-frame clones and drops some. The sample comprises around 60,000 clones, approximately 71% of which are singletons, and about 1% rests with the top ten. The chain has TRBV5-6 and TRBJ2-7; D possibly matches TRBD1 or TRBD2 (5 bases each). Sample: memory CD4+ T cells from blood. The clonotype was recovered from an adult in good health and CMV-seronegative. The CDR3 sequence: CASSLVGTSIEQYF. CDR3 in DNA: TGTGCCAGCAGCTTGGTAGGGACCTCTATCGAGCAGTACTTC.